The 24 T cell receptor beta chains listed next were all sequenced from one sample in a study of blood T cells in healthy people across ages. Using a J-beta primer mix together with a sample-barcoded 5' primer, a second PCR was run for about 6 to 12 cycles. TCRdb reprocessed the 5' RACE reads with MiXCR, giving one entry per CDR3 protein. The sample records roughly 730,000 distinct CDR3 sequences, just over 55% being singletons. Sequencing input: blood. These receptors were taken from a man in his forties or fifties in good health.

This chain joins TRBV12-3 or TRBV12-4 and TRBJ1-2, with TRBD1 matching 9 bases. J was trimmed by 7 bases and V by 5 bases; bases with no gene match: 2. The CDR3 contains 12 residues. This chain's CDR3 is CASSGTGIGYTF. CDR3 sequence (DNA): TGTGCCAGCAGTGGGACAGGGATTGGCTACACCTTC.

V gene TRBV6-5 combines with J gene TRBJ2-7; 11 nucleotides agree with TRBD2. V was pared by 2 bases and J by 7 bases, with 16 bases of the junction left unmatched. The length of the CDR3 is 18 residues. Per germline, CDR1 MNHEY and CDR2 SVGAGI. In nucleotides, the CDR3 is TGTGCCAGCAGTTACCGTAGCGGGGGGGACCTGAGGGGGAATGAGCAGTACTTC. This sequence encodes CASSYRSGGDLRGNEQYF.

V gene TRBV6-5 combines with J gene TRBJ2-1; TRBD2 is a possible D gene (6 bases). The CDR3 extends over 19 amino acids. The ends were cut back, 2 bases at V and 9 bases at J, with 29 bases in the middle. The germline gives CDR1 MNHEY, CDR2 SVGAGI. CDR3 DNA: TGTGCCAGCAGTTACCCGGACACGCTCCGGTTAGCGGAGACGTGTGAGCAGTTCTTC. As protein: CASSYPDTLRLAETCEQFF.

The chain joins TRBV5-1 to TRBJ2-2; D perhaps matches TRBD1 (6 bases). Trimming cost V 3 bases and J 1 base, with 10 bases left between them. Germline V CDR1 and CDR2: SGHRS, YFSETQ. This CDR3 has 15 amino acids. The CDR3 nucleotides read TGCGCCAGCAGCTGGAGACAGGAGAACACCGGGGAGCTGTTTTTT. This gives the protein CASSWRQENTGELFF.

V is TRBV5-5 and J is TRBJ1-2; 10 bases are shared with TRBD1. The length of the CDR3 is 16 residues. CDR1 and CDR2 from the germline V gene are SGHKS and YYEKEE (reference sequence). Trimming at V came to 2 bases and at J to 2 bases, leaving 6 bases not matched to a gene. The CDR3 nucleotides read TGTGCCAGCAGCTTCTGGACAGGGGGAGAAAACTATGGCTACACCTTC. It yields the protein CASSFWTGGENYGYTF.

This clonotype occurred a few times. The chain joins TRBV5-1 to TRBJ2-5; D gene unclear. The CDR3 consists of 15 residues. Between the trimmed V and J ends, which lost 1 base and 2 bases, there was a span of 12 bases. Germline-derived CDR1 and CDR2 are SGHRS and YFSETQ. CDR3 nucleotide sequence: TGCGCCAGCAGCTTGTCCCCAGCACGTCAAGAGACCCAGTACTTC. Translating gives CASSLSPARQETQYF.

This clonotype was counted only a few times. The V gene is TRBV6-2 or TRBV6-3, the J gene TRBJ2-3, with D maybe TRBD1 (5 bases). Germline CDR1 MNHEY, CDR2 SVGEGT. This CDR3 is built from 16 residues. Trimming left V 2 bases short and J 2 bases short, with 14 bases between. CDR3 in amino acids: CASSYGADPYTDTQYF. CDR3 nucleotides: TGTGCCAGCAGTTACGGGGCAGATCCGTACACAGATACGCAGTATTTT.

The gene calls are TRBV28 and TRBJ1-5, with D maybe TRBD1 (6 bases). This CDR3 spans 15 amino acids. The V end was cut by 10 bases, the J end by 4 bases, with 20 bases between. Looked up from germline, CDR1 is MDHEN and CDR2 is SYDVKM. CDR3 amino acids: CAIQGTGRGNQPQHF. CDR3 bases: TGTGCCATCCAAGGAACAGGGAGGGGGAATCAGCCCCAGCATTTT. Combining the CDR3 with reference TRBV28 and TRBJ1-5 gives the whole variable domain DVKVTQSSRYLVKRTGEKVFLECVQDMDHENMFWYRQDPGLGLRLIYFSYDVKMKEKGDIPEGYSVSREKKERFSLILESASTNQTSMYLCAIQGTGRGNQPQHFGDGTRLSIL.

V gene TRBV6-5 combines with J gene TRBJ1-1; D is unclear. Trimming left V 2 bases short and J 1 base short, with 2 bases between. The CDR3 sequence is 12 residues long. The germline V gene encodes CDR1 MNHEY and CDR2 SVGAGI. The CDR3 reads CASSYQNTEAFF. CDR3 nucleotide sequence: TGTGCCAGCAGTTACCAGAACACTGAAGCTTTCTTT.

The chain has TRBV6-6 and TRBJ2-4; 14 positions agree with TRBD2. The end of the DNA is better explained by TRBJ2-5, so the J call may be wrong. Germline assignment: CDR1 MNHNY and CDR2 SVGAGI (reference sequence). The CDR3 is 16 amino acids. CDR3 protein: CASSYSGLAGVETQYF. CDR3 nucleotides: TGTGCCAGCAGTTACTCGGGACTAGCGGGAGTCGAGACCCAGTACTTC.

The J gene is TRBJ1-1, the V gene TRBV11-2; 9 nucleotides line up with TRBD1. CDR1 SGHAT and CDR2 FQNNGV come from the germline V gene. The CDR3 covers 14 residues. J was trimmed by 8 bases and V by 5 bases; bases with no gene match: 9. The CDR3 loop reads CASSPIQGAGEAFF. In nucleotides, the CDR3 is TGTGCCAGCAGCCCAATACAGGGGGCGGGAGAAGCTTTCTTT.

The V gene is TRBV7-9, the J gene TRBJ1-2; D unresolved. The V end was cut by 1 base, the J end by 7 bases, with 16 bases between. Germline CDR1 is SEHNR and CDR2 is FQNEAQ (reference sequence). This CDR3 spans 15 amino acids. CDR3 DNA: TGTGCCAGCAGCTTAGGCCTTGGTCAGGAAGGTGGCTACACCTTC. Amino acids: CASSLGLGQEGGYTF.

V usage is TRBV24-1 and J usage is TRBJ2-7; D uncertain. The tail of the sequence fits TRBJ2-5 better, so the J call may be wrong. The CDR3 runs to 17 residues. Germline CDR1 KGHDR, CDR2 SFDVKD. The CDR3 reads CATSDFPGSAYQETQYF. The CDR3 DNA follows: TGTGCCACCAGTGATTTCCCCGGGTCGGCGTACCAAGAGACCCAGTACTTC.

J is TRBJ1-2 and V is TRBV10-3; perhaps TRBD1 as D (6 bases). The CDR3 is made up of 13 amino acids. The germline V and J ends were trimmed by 3 bases and 6 bases, with 11 bases remaining between them. Germline CDR1 reads ENHRY; CDR2 reads SYGVKD. The CDR3 here is CAISDWGLHGYTF. CDR3 coding DNA: TGTGCCATCAGTGATTGGGGGCTGCATGGCTACACCTTC.

This clonotype has more than one count but fewer than ten. This chain links TRBV29-1 with TRBJ2-5; 8 nucleotides agree with TRBD2. There are 14 residues in the CDR3. The J segment lost 7 bases and the V segment lost 2 bases, leaving 9 bases of the junction unmatched. Germline CDR1 SQVTM, CDR2 ANQGSEA. Here the CDR3 DNA reads TGCAGCGTTGAAACGGGGGGGACCAAAGGGACCCAGTACTTC. Translation: CSVETGGTKGTQYF.

The chain uses TRBV20-1 and TRBJ2-1; 7 nucleotides align to TRBD2. Trimming removed 1 base from V and 0 bases from J; junction bases left unmatched: 12. Germline CDR1 is DFQATT and CDR2 is SNEGSKA (reference sequence). This CDR3 contains 18 residues. The CDR3 here is CSARGHHSGGSSYNEQFF. CDR3 bases: TGCAGTGCTAGAGGGCACCACTCCGGCGGGAGCTCCTACAATGAGCAGTTCTTC.

The V and J genes are TRBV20-1 and TRBJ2-7; a possible D gene is TRBD1 (6 bases). The end of the DNA aligns better with TRBJ2-5, so the J call may be wrong. Germline CDR1 is DFQATT and CDR2 is SNEGSKA (reference sequence). The CDR3 is made up of 15 amino acids. The CDR3 loop is CSARDIRGPGETQYF. CDR3 in DNA: TGCAGTGCTAGAGACATCAGGGGCCCTGGGGAGACCCAGTACTTC.

The chain couples TRBV20-1 to TRBJ2-7, with D possibly matching TRBD1 (5 bases). Trimming shortened V by 1 base and J by 3 bases, and 10 bases separated the two germline ends. The CDR3 runs 13 residues. Germline CDR1 is DFQATT and CDR2 is SNEGSKA (reference sequence). In DNA, the CDR3 is TGCAGTGCTAGAGGGGGCGCAGGCTACGAGCAGTACTTC. Residues: CSARGGAGYEQYF.

J is TRBJ2-2 and V is TRBV6-2 or TRBV6-3; D is undetermined. CDR1 and CDR2 (germline): MNHEY, SVGEGT. This CDR3 region has 11 residues. V dropped 3 bases and J dropped 7 bases, with 3 bases sitting between them. CDR3 amino acids: CASSYIGELFF. CDR3 nucleotide sequence: TGTGCCAGCAGTTATATCGGGGAGCTGTTTTTT.

There are a few counts of this clonotype. This chain uses TRBV28 with TRBJ2-5, with 11 nucleotides matching TRBD2. The CDR3 sequence is 16 residues long. V lost 5 bases to trimming and J lost 5 bases; unmatched junction nucleotides: 10. The germline V gene encodes CDR1 MDHEN and CDR2 SYDVKM. The CDR3 is CASSTSGRSRGETQYF. CDR3 in DNA: TGTGCCAGCAGTACTAGCGGGAGATCGCGAGGGGAGACCCAGTACTTC. The full variable domain, rest sourced from reference TRBV28 and TRBJ2-5, is DVKVTQSSRYLVKRTGEKVFLECVQDMDHENMFWYRQDPGLGLRLIYFSYDVKMKEKGDIPEGYSVSREKKERFSLILESASTNQTSMYLCASSTSGRSRGETQYFGPGTRLLVL.

The V gene is TRBV29-1, the J gene TRBJ1-2; D not certain. The V gene's germline CDR1 is SQVTM and CDR2 ANQGSEA. With 1 base removed from V and 7 bases from J, the gap between germline ends came to 7 bases. This CDR3 is 11 amino acids long. This chain's CDR3 is CSVEGRGGYTF. The CDR3 nucleotides read TGCAGCGTTGAAGGGCGGGGTGGCTACACCTTC.

V usage is TRBV6-2 or TRBV6-3 and J usage is TRBJ2-7, with D possibly TRBD2 on 5 matching bases. CDR1 and CDR2 from the germline V gene are MNHEY and SVGEGT. There are 13 residues in the CDR3. V shed 0 bases and J shed 10 bases, with 13 bases lying between them. CDR3 bases: TGTGCCAGCAGTTACTCCGATTGGACTCTTCAGTACTTC. Protein product: CASSYSDWTLQYF.

The CDR3 reads CASSLGERRSNYGYTF. The CDR3 DNA sequence: TGCGCCAGCAGCTTGGGAGAAAGGAGATCTAACTATGGCTACACCTTC. The chain recombines TRBV5-1 with TRBJ1-2, with unresolved D. The CDR3 is 16 amino acids. Germline-derived CDR1 and CDR2 are SGHRS and YFSETQ. The germline V and J ends were trimmed by 0 bases and 0 bases, with 12 bases remaining between them.

The chain joins TRBV25-1 to TRBJ2-1; 11 positions agree with TRBD2. CDR1 MGHDK and CDR2 SYGVNS come from the germline V gene. The CDR3 is made up of 15 amino acids. Trimming took 4 bases from V and 7 from J; bases not matched to a gene: 6. CDR3 coding DNA: TGTGCCAGCAGTGCTTTAGCGGGAGGGCGAAATGAGCAGTTCTTC. Translation: CASSALAGGRNEQFF.